Listed below are T cell receptor beta chains from one sample, sequenced in a study of blood T cell repertoires in COVID-19. Libraries were prepared by immunoSEQ multiplex PCR; TCRdb keeps only in-frame clonotypes and omits some of them. The sample includes about 500,000 clones, about 89% of them seen just once. The sample taken for sequencing was peripheral blood. The receptors shown here come from a woman aged 50 to 60 with COVID-19, enrolled during active disease. CDR3s include the opening cysteine and the closing phenylalanine or tryptophan. The order of the fields is clone size, D gene, J gene, V gene, CDR3 DNA, CDR3 protein. D genes are given only for firm matches. Clone size appears in some rows only: once, few, many, or a class for an expanded clone.

-,-,TRBJ1-2,TRBV10-2,TGCGCCAGCAGTGACGCCGGGAGCGGCTACACCTTC,CASSDAGSGYTF
once,TRBD1,TRBJ1-5,TRBV29-1,TGCAGCGTTTCCGGGACAGGAGGTCAGCCCCAGCATTTT,CSVSGTGGQPQHF
-,TRBD2,TRBJ2-5,TRBV10-3,TGTGCCACCGGCGCGGGGGGCCCCCAAGAGACCCAGTACTTC,CATGAGGPQETQYF
-,-,TRBJ1-1,TRBV19,TGTGCCAGCCAGGGGTACACTGAAGCTTTCTTT,CASQGYTEAFF
-,TRBD1,TRBJ1-1,TRBV4-1,TGCGCCAGCAGCCAAGCGGGCAGGACAGGGTTCACTGAAGCTTTCTTT,CASSQAGRTGFTEAFF
-,TRBD2,TRBJ2-1,TRBV18,TGTGCCAGCTCACCAAAGGTGACTAGCGGGGGCTATGAGCAGTTCTTC,CASSPKVTSGGYEQFF
-,TRBD2,TRBJ2-5,TRBV5-4,TGTGCCAGCAGCGCTTCCGGGACTAGCGGGCGAGAGACCCAGTACTTC,CASSASGTSGRETQYF
-,-,TRBJ1-2,TRBV27,TGTGCCAGCAGCTTGCAGAGGTCCTATGGCTACACCTTC,CASSLQRSYGYTF
-,-,TRBJ1-6,TRBV7-9,TGTGCCAGCAGCTTAGAGGGGATAGGGAATTCACCCCTCCACTTT,CASSLEGIGNSPLHF
-,-,TRBJ2-3,TRBV30,TGTGCCTGGAGTACCTACACAGATACGCAGTATTTT,CAWSTYTDTQYF